These 10 T cell receptor beta chains were sequenced from one sample in a study of beta chain features in type 1 diabetes. Findings and limits, study-wide: Across all four CD4+ subsets, people with type 1 diabetes showed modestly shorter TCRB CDR3s.

Their recognized antigens are unknown. Expressed TCRB transcripts were sequenced after all isolated RNA was converted to cDNA. The table came from immunoSEQ multiplex PCR; TCRdb's copy has only in-frame clones and leaves some out. The sample consists of roughly 150,000 clones, about 8.1% of them appearing once. The sample taken for sequencing was central memory CD4+ T cells from blood. The receptors derive from a woman aged 18-35 years with type 1 diabetes.

This clone was seen a handful of times. The CDR3 coding sequence is TGTGCCAGCAGCTGGACGGGACTAGCGGGGGCCCGAAATGAGCAGTTCTTC. This encodes CASSWTGLAGARNEQFF. This chain links TRBV7-2 with TRBJ2-1, with TRBD2 identical over 14 bases. The length of the CDR3 is 17 residues. Germline loops: CDR1 SGHTA, CDR2 FQGNSA. The J segment lost 7 bases and the V segment lost 4 bases, leaving 9 bases of the junction unmatched.

This clone has more than one count but fewer than ten. V and J are TRBV7-9 and TRBJ2-5; the D gene is possibly TRBD1 (6 bases). V dropped 5 bases and J dropped 3 bases, with 10 bases sitting between them. Germline V gives CDR1 SEHNR, CDR2 FQNEAQ (reference sequence). The CDR3 extends over 13 amino acids. As DNA, the CDR3 is TGTGCCAGCAGCGTGGACAGTAAAGAGACCCAGTACTTC. Protein product: CASSVDSKETQYF.

This clone was seen a handful of times. The chain couples TRBV15 to TRBJ1-1; D unclear. The ends were cut back, 5 bases at V and 0 bases at J, with 7 bases in the middle. The CDR3 spans 13 residues. The germline CDR1 and CDR2 sequences are LNHNV and YYDKDF (reference sequence). Here the CDR3 reads CATSSGLNTEAFF. The CDR3 DNA follows: TGTGCCACCAGCTCAGGCCTGAACACTGAAGCTTTCTTT.

This clone has just a few counts. The chain links TRBV29-1 to TRBJ2-7; TRBD1 matches at 7 bases. This CDR3 is 12 amino acids long. The ends lost 5 bases at V and 6 bases at J; junction bases unmatched: 7. The germline V gene has CDR1 SQVTM and CDR2 ANQGSEA. The CDR3: CSVSDRVGEQYF. CDR3 bases: TGCAGCGTTTCCGACAGGGTAGGCGAGCAGTACTTC.

This clone was seen a few times. V is TRBV27 and J is TRBJ1-5; weak D call: TRBD1 (5 bases). V lost 4 bases and J lost 6, with 13 bases in between. CDR3 size: 14 residues. Per germline, CDR1 MNHEY and CDR2 SMNVEV (reference sequence). CDR3 amino acids: CASSSAGNGQPQHF. DNA for the CDR3: TGTGCCAGCAGTTCGGCAGGGAACGGTCAGCCCCAGCATTTT.

Only a few counts were recorded for this clone. The V and J genes are TRBV28 and TRBJ2-7; 9 bases align to TRBD1. The CDR3 runs to 13 residues. Germline CDR1 reads MDHEN; CDR2 reads SYDVKM. The V segment lost 6 bases and the J segment 5 bases; nucleotides outside the gene matches: 5. The CDR3 bases are TGTGCCAGCAGGAGGACAGGGGTAGACGAGCAGTACTTC. It translates to CASRRTGVDEQYF.

This clone was counted a few times. The CDR3 nucleotides read TGCGCCAGCAGCTTGATGGGTGACAGTAACTATGGCTACACCTTC. This sequence encodes CASSLMGDSNYGYTF. The chain employs TRBV5-1 and TRBJ1-2, with D possibly being TRBD1 (5 bases). This CDR3 has 15 amino acids. Deletions cut 1 base from V and 1 base from J, with 11 bases between. Per germline, CDR1 SGHRS and CDR2 YFSETQ.

This clone was counted a few times. The chain uses TRBV5-1 and TRBJ2-1; 7 bases align to TRBD2. J was trimmed by 9 bases and V by 4 bases; bases with no gene match: 10. The V gene's germline CDR1 is SGHRS and CDR2 YFSETQ. The CDR3 length is 14 residues. The CDR3 loop reads CASSPGTRLAEQFF. The CDR3 DNA is TGCGCCAGCAGCCCGGGAACCCGACTAGCTGAGCAGTTCTTC.

This clone was observed a handful of times. The chain carries TRBV5-4 and TRBJ1-5; 7 nucleotides align to TRBD1. V was pared by 1 base and J by 3 bases, with 1 base of the junction left unmatched. Germline V gene data show CDR1 as SGHNT and CDR2 as YYREEE (reference sequence). CDR3 size: 14 residues. The CDR3 DNA reads as TGTGCCAGCAGCTTGCAGGGGGACAATCAGCCCCAGCATTTT. Residues: CASSLQGDNQPQHF.

The chain combines TRBV5-6 with TRBJ1-1; possible D gene TRBD1, 5 bases. Germline CDR1 is SGHDT and CDR2 is YYEEEE. The CDR3 has 14 amino acids. Trimming took off 2 bases at V and 3 bases at J, with 11 bases between the two ends. The CDR3 DNA sequence: TGTGCCAGCAGCTTCGGGGCGGGAGACACTGAAGCTTTCTTT. This gives the protein CASSFGAGDTEAFF.